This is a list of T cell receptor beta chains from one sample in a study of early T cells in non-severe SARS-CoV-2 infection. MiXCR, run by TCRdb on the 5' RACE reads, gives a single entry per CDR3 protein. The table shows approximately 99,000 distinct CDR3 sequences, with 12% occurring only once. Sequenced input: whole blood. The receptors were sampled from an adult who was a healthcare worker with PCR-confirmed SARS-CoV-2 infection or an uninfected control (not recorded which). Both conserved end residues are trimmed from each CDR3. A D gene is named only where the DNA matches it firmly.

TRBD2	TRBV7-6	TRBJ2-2	ASSTGGSHGELF
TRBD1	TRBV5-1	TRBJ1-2	ASSGDRGPGGYGYT
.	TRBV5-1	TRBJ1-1	ASSLRPEGRTEAF
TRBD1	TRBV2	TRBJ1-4	ASRDRATNEKLF
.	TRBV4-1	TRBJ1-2	ASSQEYGVDYGYT
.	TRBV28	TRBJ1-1	ASSLINTEAF
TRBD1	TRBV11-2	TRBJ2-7	ASSLPDRANEQY
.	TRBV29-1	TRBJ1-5	SVETESNQPQH
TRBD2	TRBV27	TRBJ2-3	ASSFTPSTERTSWATDTQY
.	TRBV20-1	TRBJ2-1	SASRRRPSYNEQF
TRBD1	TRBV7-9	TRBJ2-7	ASSFDQLGDRGRALDEQY
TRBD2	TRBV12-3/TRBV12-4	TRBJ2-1	ASRETSGTYNEQF
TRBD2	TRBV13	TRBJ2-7	ASSLRLRGGQDEQY
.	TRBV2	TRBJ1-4	AAAGPNEKLF
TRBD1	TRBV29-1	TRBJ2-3	SSNRGDTQY
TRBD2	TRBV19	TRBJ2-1	ASRGGLAGYSSYNEQF
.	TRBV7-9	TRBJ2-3	ASSLVMASSQTTQY
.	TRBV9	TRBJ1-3	ASSASDARSGNTIY
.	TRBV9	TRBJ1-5	ASSVGATAVQPQH
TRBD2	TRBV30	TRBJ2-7	AWTHGGVLYEQY
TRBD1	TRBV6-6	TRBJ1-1	ASSYGTGLGLEAF
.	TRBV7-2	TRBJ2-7	ASSLGPPN
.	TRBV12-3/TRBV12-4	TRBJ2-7	ASSLSGYEQY
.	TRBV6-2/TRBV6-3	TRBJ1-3	ATTDGLSSGNTIY
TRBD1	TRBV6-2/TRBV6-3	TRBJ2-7	ASSSGQGRFHEQY
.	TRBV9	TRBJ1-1	ASSGTTVNTEAF
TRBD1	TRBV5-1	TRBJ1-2	ASTRPGTVYGYT
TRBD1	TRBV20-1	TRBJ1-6	SASRQGDSPLH
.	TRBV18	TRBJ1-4	ASSPLSGSNEKLF
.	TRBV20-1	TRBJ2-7	SARNLTVGRSSYEQY
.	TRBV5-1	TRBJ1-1	ASSWGPSTEAF
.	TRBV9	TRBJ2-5	ASSVRGWGDQETQY
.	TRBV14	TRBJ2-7	ASSQGLRTLREQY
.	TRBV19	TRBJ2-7	ASSRTAYYEQY
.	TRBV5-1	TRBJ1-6	ASSLDVQPPLH